A selection of T cell receptor beta chains follows, all from one sample in a study of human T cells and chemical hapten exposure. TCRdb used MiXCR to reprocess the RACE reads, holding one entry per CDR3 protein. The sample contains approximately 74,000 distinct CDR3 sequences, around a third of which appear only once. Sequencing used whole blood, obtained in connection with sensitization to the hapten diphenylcyclopropenone (DPC). These receptors were obtained from a man aged 40-49 years with alopecia areata. Some clones in this sample may be carry-over from other donors' samples. Each CDR3 is given with its conserved first and last residue. Fields, in order: clone size, J gene, V gene, D gene, CDR3 DNA, CDR3 protein. D genes are given only for firm matches. Expanded clones get a size class; other rows say once, few or many, or leave the size out.

- | TRBJ2-2 | TRBV28 | - | TGTGCCAGCAGTTTCACCGACGGTGGCCCCGGGGAGCTGTTTTTT | CASSFTDGGPGELFF
- | TRBJ2-1 | TRBV20-1 | - | TGCAGTGCTAGGGAACGGGAATATCGTCAATACAATGAGCAGTTCTTC | CSAREREYRQYNEQFF
- | TRBJ2-7 | TRBV19 | TRBD2 | TGTGCCAGTAGGACCGGGACTAGCGGGTTATACGAGCAGTACTTC | CASRTGTSGLYEQYF
- | TRBJ2-5 | TRBV5-4 | - | TGTGCCAGCAGCCCCCGGGCCCGGCCAGAGACCCAGTACTTC | CASSPRARPETQYF
- | TRBJ2-7 | TRBV20-1 | TRBD1 | TGCAGTGCTAGGGACCCACAGGGAAGGGGGCCCTACGAGCAGTACTTC | CSARDPQGRGPYEQYF
- | TRBJ2-5 | TRBV5-1 | - | TGCGCCAGCAGTTACCGGGACGACCAAGAGACCCAGTACTTC | CASSYRDDQETQYF
few | TRBJ2-1 | TRBV28 | - | TGTGCCAGCAGTTACAATGAGCAGTTCTTC | CASSYNEQFF
- | TRBJ2-7 | TRBV20-1 | - | TGCAGTGCTAGCCCCGACAGCTACGAGCAGTACTTC | CSASPDSYEQYF
few | TRBJ2-2 | TRBV6-6 | - | TGTGCCAGCAGTTACGGGCGGCCCGTCACCGGGGAGCTGTTTTTT | CASSYGRPVTGELFF
- | TRBJ1-2 | TRBV6-2/TRBV6-3 | - | TGTGCCAGCAGTTCTTACCCATTCCAGGCTTCAGGCACCTTC | CASSSYPFQASGTF
- | TRBJ2-1 | TRBV5-1 | - | TGCGCCAGCAGCTCCCCCCCCAGGATAAATGAGCAGTTCTTC | CASSSPPRINEQFF
- | TRBJ2-5 | TRBV12-3/TRBV12-4 | TRBD2 | TGTGCCAGCAGCCCGAGACTAGCGGGAGGGCCGAAGACCCAGTACTTC | CASSPRLAGGPKTQYF
few | TRBJ2-7 | TRBV2 | TRBD1 | TGTGCCAGCAGTGATCAGGGGGCGGTCTACGAGCAGTACTTC | CASSDQGAVYEQYF
- | TRBJ2-1 | TRBV6-5 | TRBD1 | TGTGCCAGCAGACAAGACAGGGGGTCCTACAATGAGCAGTTCTTC | CASRQDRGSYNEQFF
few | TRBJ1-1 | TRBV5-1 | - | TGCGCCAGCAGCGGGGCGGCAGGCCTGAACACTGAAGCTTTCTTT | CASSGAAGLNTEAFF
once | TRBJ2-5 | TRBV4-2 | - | TGTGCCAGCAGCCAAGAGTTCTTCCAAGAGACCCAGTACTTC | CASSQEFFQETQYF
few | TRBJ2-5 | TRBV9 | - | TGTGCCAGCAGCGTAGGGACAGTAAAGTACCAAGAGACCCAGTACTTC | CASSVGTVKYQETQYF
- | TRBJ2-1 | TRBV7-9 | - | TGTGCCAGCAGCACGGGTGAGGGTTTGCATGAGCAGTTCTTC | CASSTGEGLHEQFF
few | TRBJ1-1 | TRBV7-9 | - | TGTGCCAGCAGCTTAGTATCGGTTGTGACCGACAACACTGAAGCTTTCTTT | CASSLVSVVTDNTEAFF
few | TRBJ1-4 | TRBV20-1 | - | TGCAGTGCTGAGCCTCTAGCGGGTCCCGGGACTAATGAAAAACTGTTTTTT | CSAEPLAGPGTNEKLFF
- | TRBJ2-3 | TRBV20-1 | - | TGCAGTGCTAAAAGCACAGATACGCAGTATTTT | CSAKSTDTQYF
few | TRBJ2-3 | TRBV7-9 | TRBD2 | TGTGCCAGCAGCTCTCATCTCACTAGCGGGGCTAGCACAGATACGCAGTATTTT | CASSSHLTSGASTDTQYF
- | TRBJ1-1 | TRBV12-3/TRBV12-4 | - | TGTGCCAGCACAAGACAGTTGAACACTGAAGCTTTCTTT | CASTRQLNTEAFF
few | TRBJ2-4 | TRBV6-1 | - | TGTGCCAGCAGTGATCAGGGTCTTTGGGCCAAAAACATTCAGTACTTC | CASSDQGLWAKNIQYF
- | TRBJ1-1 | TRBV2 | - | TGTGCCAGCTTTCGTGACATAATGAACACTGAAACTTTCTTT | CASFRDIMNTETFF
few | TRBJ2-7 | TRBV7-9 | - | TGTGCCAGCAGCCAGAGGGACTTTTCCTCCTACGAGCAGTACTTC | CASSQRDFSSYEQYF
- | TRBJ2-3 | TRBV6-2/TRBV6-3 | - | TGTGCCAGCAGTTACAGTCCCAGGGCAGATACGCAGTATTTT | CASSYSPRADTQYF
- | TRBJ2-2 | TRBV29-1 | - | TGCAGCGTTGGGGCAGGAGGGGGCGGAGGCACCAGGGAGCTGTTTTTT | CSVGAGGGGGTRELFF
- | TRBJ2-5 | TRBV5-4 | - | TGTGCCAGCAGCCAGATCCAAGAGACCCAGTACTTC | CASSQIQETQYF
- | TRBJ2-2 | TRBV5-4 | - | TGTGCCAGCAGCTCCGGGACGGCGAACACCGGGGAGCTGTTTTTT | CASSSGTANTGELFF
few | TRBJ2-3 | TRBV3-1 | - | TGTGCCAGCAGCCAACACCCCGGGATTCGCACAGATACGCAGTATTTT | CASSQHPGIRTDTQYF
few | TRBJ2-5 | TRBV5-5 | TRBD1 | TGTGCCAGCAGCTCCACGACAGGGAAAGAGACCCAGTACTTC | CASSSTTGKETQYF
few | TRBJ2-2 | TRBV28 | - | TGTGCCAGCAGTTTAGGGACCAGCGGTAACACCGGGGAGCTGTTTTTT | CASSLGTSGNTGELFF
- | TRBJ2-3 | TRBV20-1 | - | TGCAGTGCAACGTTAGATGGGGGCCCAGATACGCAGTATTTT | CSATLDGGPDTQYF
- | TRBJ2-7 | TRBV3-1 | - | TGTGCCAGCAGCCAAAGTAACGAGCAGTACTTC | CASSQSNEQYF
few | TRBJ2-7 | TRBV6-5 | TRBD2 | TGTGCCAGCAGTTCTCGTGCGGGAGCTGGGGAGCAGTACTTC | CASSSRAGAGEQYF
few | TRBJ2-4 | TRBV14 | - | TGTGCCAGCAGCCAAGAGAAAGGTTTGGCCAAAAACATTCAGTACTTC | CASSQEKGLAKNIQYF
- | TRBJ2-5 | TRBV14 | - | TGTGCCAGCAGCCAAGGCTCAAGGAAAGAGACCCAGTACTTC | CASSQGSRKETQYF
- | TRBJ2-3 | TRBV20-1 | - | TGCAGTGCTAGCCCCCCCCTGGGAGCAGATACGCAGTATTTT | CSASPPLGADTQYF
few | TRBJ1-5 | TRBV6-1 | - | TGTGCCAGCAGTGAAGATGGAGGGAGGGGTCAGCCCCAGCATTTT | CASSEDGGRGQPQHF
- | TRBJ1-6 | TRBV2 | - | TGTGCCAGCAGGGAAGAAGCAGGGCATAATTCACCCCTCCACTTT | CASREEAGHNSPLHF
- | TRBJ2-3 | TRBV6-2/TRBV6-3 | TRBD1 | TGTGCCAGCAGTTCCCCTAAACAGGGGTTTAGGACGCAGTATTTT | CASSSPKQGFRTQYF
few | TRBJ1-5 | TRBV20-1 | - | TGCAGTGCTAGAGGTCGGACAGCAAACAATCAGCCCCAGCATTTT | CSARGRTANNQPQHF
many | TRBJ2-7 | TRBV30 | - | TGTGCCTGGAGGGGGGGTTCCTACGAGCAGTACTTC | CAWRGGSYEQYF
- | TRBJ2-3 | TRBV20-1 | TRBD2 | TGCAGTGCTAGTCACCGGGAGGGCCAAGATACGCAGTATTTT | CSASHREGQDTQYF
few | TRBJ2-3 | TRBV7-3 | TRBD2 | TGTGCCAGCAGCTCCGGGACTAGCGGCACAGATACGCAGTATTTT | CASSSGTSGTDTQYF
- | TRBJ2-1 | TRBV12-3/TRBV12-4 | TRBD1 | TGTGCCAGCAGTCCCGGGACAGGGAATGGGATTTACAATGAGCAGTTCTTC | CASSPGTGNGIYNEQFF
few | TRBJ1-6 | TRBV20-1 | TRBD1 | TGCAGTGCTTTGACAGGGGCTCGGGATAATTCACCCCTCCACTTT | CSALTGARDNSPLHF
- | TRBJ1-1 | TRBV2 | TRBD1 | TGTGCCAGCAAGAGACAGGGGAACACTGAAGCTTTCTTT | CASKRQGNTEAFF